The sequence of this TCR beta chain was determined in a study of CD8 T cells in ankylosing spondylitis. Details on this clonotype: As yet, its antigen is unknown.

Quantitative molecular-barcoded 5'-RACE generated the TCR beta libraries. From the 5' RACE reads, TCRdb called clonotypes with MiXCR, one entry per CDR3 protein. The table includes around 480,000 distinct CDR3 sequences, 17% detected once. CDR3 length equals 14 residues. Germline trimming cut 3 bases from V and 4 bases from J; bases unmatched to any gene: 4. In germline, CDR1 is SGHTA, CDR2 FQGNSA. Study-wide findings and caveats: What seemed typical of ankylosing spondylitis blood was a TCR beta motif built from about 8 highly homologous variants. Clones tied to disease were said to be significantly enriched in matched ankylosing spondylitis synovial fluid. Certain motif variants had earlier been reported in reactive arthritis synovial fluid and blood. The authors found the disease-linked clones to be CD8+ and relatively rare in peripheral blood.

The sequence came from a male donor with ankylosing spondylitis. This chain joins TRBV7-2 and TRBJ2-5; TRBD2 matches at 8 bases. The sequenced material came from blood, either unsorted or a sorted T cell fraction (not recorded which). In DNA, the CDR3 is TGTGCCAGCAGCTTTAACGCGGGGGGAGAGACCCAGTACTTC. As protein: CASSFNAGGETQYF.